This entry lists 30 T cell receptor beta chains sequenced from one sample in a study. TCRdb called the 5' RACE reads again in MiXCR, with one record for every CDR3 protein. The sample shows roughly 56,000 distinct CDR3 sequences, 30% of them seen only once. The sequenced sample was tumor-infiltrating naive CD4+ T cells sorted from the breast tumor. The subset was: naive CD4+ T cells, CD4+CD45RA+CD25-. Source of these receptors: a female donor with breast cancer.

The V call is TRBV20-1, the J call TRBJ1-6; D might be TRBD1 (5 bases). V dropped 8 bases and J dropped 7 bases, with 12 bases sitting between them. Germline V CDR1 and CDR2: DFQATT, SNEGSKA (reference sequence). This CDR3 is 12 amino acids long. The CDR3 bases are TGCAGTCCTTCCCAGGGCAATTCACCCCTCCACTTT. The encoded protein is CSPSQGNSPLHF.

The V gene is TRBV6-1, the J gene TRBJ2-7, with D tentatively TRBD2 (6 bases). The CDR3 extends over 18 amino acids. Trimming cost V 2 bases and J 5 bases, with 25 bases left between them. The germline gives CDR1 MNHNS, CDR2 SASEGT. This chain's CDR3 is CASSENLLGRGYLDEQYF. CDR3 DNA: TGTGCCAGCAGTGAAAACCTGTTAGGGCGGGGATACCTTGACGAGCAGTACTTC.

The rearrangement joins TRBV25-1 to TRBJ2-1, with D perhaps TRBD2 (7 bases). Germline CDR1 MGHDK, CDR2 SYGVNS. The CDR3 spans 15 residues. The V end lost 5 bases, the J end lost 6 bases, and 17 bases lay between the germline ends. The CDR3 loop is CASSPPGGGGNEQFF. The CDR3 bases are TGTGCCAGCAGTCCCCCGGGGGGCGGGGGCAATGAGCAGTTCTTC.

J is TRBJ2-3 and V is TRBV12-3 or TRBV12-4; 10 bases are shared with TRBD2. The CDR3 consists of 16 residues. V lost 0 bases, J lost 3 bases, and 3 bases stayed unmatched. The CDR3 coding sequence is TGTGCCAGCAGTTTAGCAGCGGGGGGGCCGACAGATACGCAGTATTTT. This codes for CASSLAAGGPTDTQYF.

This clonotype was picked up many times. The rearrangement uses TRBV28 and TRBJ2-7; 15 positions match TRBD2. The CDR3 extends over 18 amino acids. The germline V gene has CDR1 MDHEN and CDR2 SYDVKM. The V segment lost 6 bases and the J segment 2 bases; nucleotides outside the gene matches: 11. The CDR3 DNA reads as TGTGCCAGCAGGACTCCGGGACTAGCGGGAGGTTTCACCTACGAGCAGTACTTC. It is translated as CASRTPGLAGGFTYEQYF.

The chain links TRBV7-3 to TRBJ2-3; TRBD1 agrees at 7 bases. V was clipped by 2 bases and J by 3 bases; unmatched bases: 8. This CDR3 is 16 amino acids long. CDR1 and CDR2 from the germline V gene are SGHTA and FQGTGA. The CDR3 sequence is CASSLRGTGETDTQYF. CDR3 DNA: TGTGCCAGCAGCTTACGCGGAACAGGGGAGACAGATACGCAGTATTTT.

The CDR3 here is CSVDAGGNEQYF. CDR3 nucleotides: TGCAGCGTTGACGCGGGAGGGAACGAGCAGTACTTC. V usage is TRBV29-1 and J usage is TRBJ2-7; 9 bases match TRBD2. Unmatched junction bases numbered 2, after V lost 3 bases and J lost 5 bases. The CDR3 extends over 12 amino acids. CDR1 SQVTM and CDR2 ANQGSEA come from the germline V gene.

This clonotype was detected only a few times. J is TRBJ1-2 and V is TRBV2; TRBD1 might be the D (6 bases). This CDR3 region has 11 residues. V dropped 5 bases and J dropped 8 bases, with 9 bases sitting between them. Germline V gives CDR1 SNHLY, CDR2 FYNNEI. CDR3 amino acids: CASSPGVGYTF. In DNA form, the CDR3 reads TGTGCCAGCAGTCCAGGGGTGGGCTACACCTTC.

On this clonotype: This may stem from a read error, because a much larger clone lies one nucleotide away. The chain has TRBV5-1 and TRBJ1-4, with a weak D call TRBD1 (6 bases). CDR3 size: 15 residues. The germline gives CDR1 SGHRS, CDR2 YFSETQ. CDR3 DNA sequence: TGCGCCGGCAGCTTGTTGCCGGGACACTCGGAAAAACTGTTTTTT. Its translation is CAGSLLPGHSEKLFF.

This clonotype has just one count. The chain joins TRBV30 to TRBJ1-2; tentative D call: TRBD1 (5 bases). This CDR3 spans 13 amino acids. Germline CDR1 GTSNPN, CDR2 SVGIG (reference sequence). The V end was cut by 4 bases, the J end by 4 bases, with 13 bases between. This CDR3 is CAWISDRVYGYTF. CDR3 DNA: TGTGCCTGGATCTCCGACAGAGTCTATGGCTACACCTTC.

This chain links TRBV30 with TRBJ1-3, with a tentative D call TRBD1 (5 bases). CDR1 and CDR2 (germline): GTSNPN, SVGIG (reference sequence). Trimming left V 5 bases short and J 0 bases short, with 17 bases between. This CDR3 has 16 residues. DNA of the CDR3: TGTGCCTGGGGCTCGTGGGGACGGATCTCTGGAAACACCATATATTTT. Translated: CAWGSWGRISGNTIYF.

This chain connects TRBV20-1 to TRBJ2-3, with 10 bases aligning to TRBD2. The germline CDR1 and CDR2 sequences are DFQATT and SNEGSKA (reference sequence). Trimming took 3 bases from V and 3 from J; bases not matched to a gene: 6. CDR3 size: 15 residues. The CDR3 spells CSASVLAGDTDTQYF. CDR3 in DNA: TGCAGTGCTAGTGTCCTAGCGGGGGATACAGATACGCAGTATTTT.

The chain carries TRBV24-1 and TRBJ2-3, with D perhaps TRBD2 (6 bases). The CDR3 sequence is 14 residues long. The ends were cut back, 7 bases at V and 4 bases at J, with 14 bases in the middle. The germline V gene encodes CDR1 KGHDR and CDR2 SFDVKD. This CDR3 is CATSFSGVSDTQYF. The CDR3 DNA reads TGTGCCACCAGCTTTTCGGGAGTATCAGATACGCAGTATTTT.

Points on this clonotype: This likely comes from a read error, as the CDR3 has no conserved phenylalanine or tryptophan at its end. The V gene is TRBV12-3 or TRBV12-4, the J gene TRBJ2-7; the D is unclear. Between the trimmed V and J ends, which lost 6 bases and 2 bases, there was a span of 5 bases. The CDR3 spans 11 residues. The CDR3 nucleotides are TGTGCCAGCAGCCGCACCTACGAGCAGTACTAC. Translating it yields CASSRTYEQYY.

This clonotype was observed many times. The chain couples TRBV5-1 to TRBJ2-7; possible D gene TRBD2, 5 bases. This CDR3 has 15 residues. V dropped 4 bases and J dropped 0 bases, with 14 bases sitting between them. Germline CDR1 SGHRS, CDR2 YFSETQ. In nucleotides, the CDR3 is TGCGCCAGCAGCCAAAGCGGTCTTCGCTCCTACGAGCAGTACTTC. It is translated as CASSQSGLRSYEQYF.

This clonotype came up many times. The chain carries TRBV29-1 and TRBJ2-1; the D gene is possibly TRBD2 (6 bases). The CDR3 extends over 15 amino acids. Deletions cut 5 bases from V and 4 bases from J, with 18 bases between. CDR1 and CDR2 from the germline V gene are SQVTM and ANQGSEA. The CDR3 coding sequence is TGCAGCGTTAAAACCCCAGGGAGGAGGTACAATGAGCAGTTCTTC. Its translation: CSVKTPGRRYNEQFF.

This sequence joins TRBV29-1 and TRBJ2-1; D is possibly TRBD2 (6 bases). Trimming shortened V by 4 bases and J by 10 bases, and 17 bases separated the two germline ends. The CDR3 contains 13 residues. Germline V lookup: CDR1 SQVTM, CDR2 ANQGSEA. The CDR3 region is CSVGARAGREQFF. The CDR3 nucleotides read TGCAGCGTTGGGGCCCGGGCGGGAAGAGAGCAGTTCTTC.

The sample holds a few counts of this clonotype. The missing conserved phenylalanine or tryptophan at the end of this CDR3 makes a read error likely. The chain combines TRBV27 with TRBJ2-7; TRBD1 matches 7 bases. CDR1 is MNHEY and CDR2 is SMNVEV in the germline V gene (reference sequence). V gave up 6 bases and J gave up 2 bases; unmatched junction bases: 10. The CDR3 extends over 15 amino acids. The CDR3 nucleotides read TGTGCCAGCAGCCTTACAGGGGCCTTTACCTACGAGCAGTACTCC. Residues: CASSLTGAFTYEQYS.

In this sample, this clonotype turned up many times. The CDR3 DNA is TGCAGCATACACTTAACCAGGGGGGACACTGAAGCTTTCTTT. Translating gives CSIHLTRGDTEAFF. The chain joins TRBV29-1 to TRBJ1-1; TRBD1 agrees at 7 bases. Trimming at V came to 8 bases and at J to 3 bases, leaving 12 bases not matched to a gene. In germline, CDR1 is SQVTM, CDR2 ANQGSEA. There are 14 residues in the CDR3.

V and J are TRBV3-1 and TRBJ1-2; a possible D gene is TRBD1 (5 bases). The CDR3 runs 13 residues. Trimming took off 4 bases at V and 8 bases at J, with 14 bases between the two ends. In germline, CDR1 is LGHDT, CDR2 YNNKEL (reference sequence). The CDR3 region has the DNA TGTGCCAGCAGCCCCCCTAGTGCAGGGGGCTACACCTTC. As protein: CASSPPSAGGYTF.

Many counts were recorded for this clonotype. The genes are TRBV9 and TRBJ1-6; no firm D call. V shed 0 bases and J shed 6 bases, with 10 bases lying between them. Germline CDR1 reads SGDLS; CDR2 reads YYNGEE. This CDR3 spans 15 amino acids. The CDR3 reads CASSVVPGSNSPLHF. CDR3 nucleotide sequence: TGTGCCAGCAGCGTAGTGCCAGGATCTAATTCACCCCTCCACTTT.

Remarks on this clonotype: With a much larger clone just one base away, this may be a read error. The V and J genes are TRBV4-1 and TRBJ1-1; tentatively, D is TRBD1 (6 bases). Germline CDR1 MGHRA, CDR2 YSYEKL. This CDR3 region has 15 residues. CDR3 residues: CAGSQEGVFSTEAFF. CDR3 coding DNA: TGCGCCGGCAGCCAAGAGGGGGTATTTAGCACTGAAGCTTTCTTT.

In this sample, this clonotype turned up a few times. This chain links TRBV7-9 with TRBJ2-2, with D possibly being TRBD1 or TRBD2 (5 bases each). V dropped 6 bases and J dropped 4 bases, with 9 bases sitting between them. Germline V gene data show CDR1 as SEHNR and CDR2 as FQNEAQ (reference sequence). The CDR3 runs 13 residues. DNA for the CDR3: TGTGCCAGCAGGAGGGACCTCACCGGGGAGCTGTTTTTT. Translation gives CASRRDLTGELFF.

The CDR3 reads CASSHLTGAYNEQFF. In nucleotides, the CDR3 is TGCGCCAGCAGCCACCTAACAGGCGCCTACAATGAGCAGTTCTTC. This chain links TRBV4-1 with TRBJ2-1, with a tentative D call TRBD1 (5 bases). Germline CDR1 MGHRA, CDR2 YSYEKL. This CDR3 spans 15 amino acids. The ends were cut back, 3 bases at V and 2 bases at J, with 11 bases in the middle.

This clonotype was seen only a few times. The chain links TRBV7-8 to TRBJ1-1, with D hard to call. Trimming removed 1 base at V and 11 bases at J, with 11 bases between. The CDR3 spans 12 residues. Germline lookup yields CDR1 SGHVS and CDR2 FQNEAQ. The chain's CDR3 is CASSLGPPEAFF. DNA of the CDR3: TGTGCCAGCAGCTTAGGACCGCCGGAGGCTTTCTTT.

The rearrangement joins TRBV7-7 to TRBJ2-1, with 11 positions matching TRBD2. Trimming took 3 bases from V and 9 from J; bases not matched to a gene: 7. The CDR3 has 15 amino acids. Germline V gene sequence: CDR1 SSHAT, CDR2 FNYEAQ (reference sequence). CDR3 bases: TGTGCCAGCAGCTTGACTAGCGGGACTGTCGGTGAGCAGTTCTTC. Protein product: CASSLTSGTVGEQFF.

This clonotype has only a few counts. The rearrangement uses TRBV5-6 and TRBJ1-1; no clear D. V was cut by 4 bases and J by 1 base, with 5 bases left in between. The CDR3 is 12 residues long. Germline values: CDR1 SGHDT, CDR2 YYEEEE. As DNA, the CDR3 is TGTGCCAGCAGCATACAGAACACTGAAGCTTTCTTT. Its translation is CASSIQNTEAFF.

The chain recombines TRBV5-1 with TRBJ2-2, with D perhaps TRBD2 (5 bases). The CDR3 totals 15 residues. Trimming took 4 bases from V and 2 from J, leaving 12 bases between them. The germline CDR1 and CDR2 sequences are SGHRS and YFSETQ. CDR3 DNA: TGCGCCAGCAGCCTGACCGGGGATAACACCGGGGAGCTGTTTTTT. Protein product: CASSLTGDNTGELFF.

The V and J genes are TRBV25-1 and TRBJ2-7, with TRBD2 identical over 7 bases. The CDR3 loop spans 15 amino acids. Unmatched junction bases numbered 10, after V lost 3 bases and J lost 5 bases. The germline V gene has CDR1 MGHDK and CDR2 SYGVNS. CDR3 in DNA: TGTGCCAGCAGTGACACGGGGAAGGCGGGAGACGAGCAGTACTTC. Translation: CASSDTGKAGDEQYF.

The gene calls are TRBV5-1 and TRBJ1-1, with TRBD1 as a possible D gene (6 bases). The CDR3 runs 11 residues. Looked up from germline, CDR1 is SGHRS and CDR2 is YFSETQ. The germline V and J ends were trimmed by 9 bases and 10 bases, with 16 bases remaining between them. CDR3 in DNA: TGCGCCACCCCTACAGGGCTGATAGCTTTCTTT. It encodes CATPTGLIAFF. Combining the CDR3 with reference TRBV5-1 and TRBJ1-1 gives the whole variable domain KAGVTQTPRYLIKTRGQQVTLSCSPISGHRSVSWYQQTPGQGLQFLFEYFSETQRNKGNFPGRFSGRQFSNSRSEMNVSTLELGDSALYLCATPTGLIAFFGQGTRLTVV.